Following are 23 T cell receptor beta chains from one sample sequenced in a study of CD8 T cells in ankylosing spondylitis. Study-level findings and limits: Fewer than 10 highly homologous variants formed a TCR beta motif that appeared characteristic of ankylosing spondylitis blood.

MiXCR, run by TCRdb on the 5' RACE reads, gives a single entry per CDR3 protein. The sample has a few hundred thousand distinct CDR3 sequences; around 18% are singletons. Antigens of these TCRs are unknown. Material for sequencing was blood, either unsorted or a sorted T cell fraction (not recorded which). All receptors come from a male donor with ankylosing spondylitis.

The J gene is TRBJ2-4, the V gene TRBV4-1, with D perhaps TRBD2 (6 bases). This CDR3 comprises 16 residues. Germline V lookup: CDR1 MGHRA, CDR2 YSYEKL. Trimming pared 4 bases from V and 9 bases from J, leaving 22 bases between. CDR3: CASSPGGLPSYIIQYF. CDR3 nucleotide sequence: TGCGCCAGCAGCCCCGGGGGACTCCCCTCATATATCATTCAGTACTTC.

The chain has TRBV7-9 and TRBJ2-5; 8 nucleotides line up with TRBD2. V was pared by 0 bases and J by 5 bases, with 8 bases of the junction left unmatched. The CDR3 consists of 16 residues. CDR1 SEHNR and CDR2 FQNEAQ come from the germline V gene (reference sequence). CDR3 bases: TGTGCCAGCAGCTTAGCCGTTGCGGGAGGAGGCGAGACCCAGTACTTC. Its protein is CASSLAVAGGGETQYF.

The chain carries TRBV9 and TRBJ2-1; 11 nucleotides line up with TRBD2. The CDR3 totals 18 residues. Per germline, CDR1 SGDLS and CDR2 YYNGEE. V dropped 0 bases and J dropped 3; count of bases not matched to a gene: 8. CDR3 sequence (DNA): TGTGCCAGCAGCGTAGGGTCGGGACTAGCGGACTTCTACAATGAGCAGTTCTTC. This translates into CASSVGSGLADFYNEQFF.

This chain uses TRBV27 with TRBJ1-2; no definite D call. This CDR3 has 13 amino acids. Germline values: CDR1 MNHEY, CDR2 SMNVEV (reference sequence). Trimming pared 0 bases from V and 7 bases from J, leaving 9 bases between. The CDR3 is CASSLSGGIGYTF. CDR3 sequence (DNA): TGTGCCAGCAGTTTATCCGGTGGAATTGGCTACACCTTC.

Only a few counts were recorded for this clonotype. The gene calls are TRBV5-5 and TRBJ2-1; the D is unclear. Trimming stripped 7 bases from V and 1 base from J, with 12 bases between. The germline V gene has CDR1 SGHKS and CDR2 YYEKEE (reference sequence). This CDR3 spans 14 amino acids. CDR3 coding DNA: TGTGCCAGCCTTGGGCCTCATTCCTACAATGAGCAGTTCTTC. The encoded protein is CASLGPHSYNEQFF.

This clonotype was seen more than once but under ten times. J is TRBJ1-1 and V is TRBV2; weak D call: TRBD1 (6 bases). The CDR3 loop spans 14 amino acids. Germline loops: CDR1 SNHLY, CDR2 FYNNEI. V was pared by 0 bases and J by 7 bases, with 12 bases between. CDR3 bases: TGTGCCAGCAGTGAAGCGTTAGGACAGATTGAAGCTTTCTTT. Protein product: CASSEALGQIEAFF.

This clonotype has a handful of counts. The CDR3 coding sequence is TGTGCCAGCAGCCAACTAGCGGGGGGAAGTGAGCAGTTCTTC. The encoded protein is CASSQLAGGSEQFF. The chain is built from TRBV14 and TRBJ2-1; 11 bases line up with TRBD2. The CDR3 covers 14 residues. The J segment lost 9 bases and the V segment lost 2 bases, leaving 3 bases of the junction unmatched. The germline gives CDR1 SGHDN, CDR2 FVKESK.

This clonotype was picked up many times. The chain has TRBV5-1 and TRBJ2-7; D is ambiguous. V dropped 4 bases and J dropped 0 bases, with 8 bases sitting between them. Germline V CDR1 and CDR2: SGHRS, YFSETQ. The CDR3 loop spans 13 amino acids. CDR3 protein: CASSIDGSYEQYF. CDR3 nucleotides: TGCGCCAGCAGCATCGACGGCTCCTACGAGCAGTACTTC. The variable domain in full, completed from reference TRBV5-1 and TRBJ2-7, reads KAGVTQTPRYLIKTRGQQVTLSCSPISGHRSVSWYQQTPGQGLQFLFEYFSETQRNKGNFPGRFSGRQFSNSRSEMNVSTLELGDSALYLCASSIDGSYEQYFGPGTRLTVT.

V is TRBV4-1 and J is TRBJ2-1; possibly TRBD1 for D (6 bases). V lost 5 bases to trimming and J lost 4 bases, with 15 bases between them. This CDR3 comprises 15 residues. Germline V gene lookup returns CDR1 MGHRA and CDR2 YSYEKL. CDR3 nucleotide sequence: TGCGCCAGCAGCGCAGGGGTATGGTATTACAATGAGCAGTTCTTC. It specifies CASSAGVWYYNEQFF.

In its sample, this clonotype was seen many times. The chain links TRBV30 to TRBJ1-1; D might be TRBD1 (5 bases). Germline V gene lookup returns CDR1 GTSNPN and CDR2 SVGIG (reference sequence). The CDR3 extends over 13 amino acids. V was trimmed by 3 bases and J by 5 bases, leaving 13 bases between them. The CDR3: CAWSAGHLTEAFF. CDR3 in DNA: TGTGCCTGGAGCGCAGGACATCTTACTGAAGCTTTCTTT.

In this sample, this clonotype turned up many times. V usage is TRBV12-3 or TRBV12-4 and J usage is TRBJ2-3; 8 bases match TRBD2. The trim removed 6 bases at V and 4 bases at J, leaving 9 bases unmatched. The CDR3 consists of 15 residues. CDR3 bases: TGTGCCAGCAGCCACGCGGGAGCGGGGGCAGATACGCAGTATTTT. This encodes CASSHAGAGADTQYF.

The J gene is TRBJ1-1, the V gene TRBV12-3 or TRBV12-4, with D maybe TRBD1 (5 bases). The CDR3 consists of 14 residues. Trimming shortened V by 7 bases and J by 2 bases, and 14 bases separated the two germline ends. The CDR3 DNA reads TGTGCCAGCACATCCGGGACGGTTAACACTGAAGCTTTCTTT. Translating gives CASTSGTVNTEAFF.

There are many counts of this clonotype. The rearrangement joins TRBV4-1 to TRBJ2-3; a possible D gene is TRBD2 (6 bases). Trimming took off 1 base at V and 4 bases at J, with 12 bases between the two ends. This CDR3 spans 15 amino acids. CDR1 MGHRA and CDR2 YSYEKL come from the germline V gene. The CDR3 reads CASSQGAGFPDTQYF. CDR3 coding DNA: TGCGCCAGCAGCCAAGGGGCGGGGTTCCCAGATACGCAGTATTTT.

A few counts support this clonotype. The chain has TRBV20-1 and TRBJ1-1; D gene uncertain. Germline CDR1 reads DFQATT; CDR2 reads SNEGSKA (reference sequence). Trimming removed 8 bases from V and 5 bases from J, with 12 bases in between. The CDR3 sequence is 11 residues long. CDR3 amino acids: CSIRVGTEAFF. The CDR3 coding sequence is TGCAGTATCCGGGTGGGGACTGAAGCTTTCTTT.

This clonotype was counted a few times. The chain links TRBV10-3 to TRBJ2-7; tentatively, D is TRBD2 (5 bases). The CDR3 has 18 amino acids. CDR1 and CDR2 (germline): ENHRY, SYGVKD. The ends were cut back, 3 bases at V and 1 base at J, with 22 bases in the middle. The CDR3 here is CAISDPLGEGTDSYEQYF. The CDR3 nucleotides read TGTGCCATCAGTGACCCCCTTGGTGAGGGAACCGATTCCTACGAGCAGTACTTC.

The chain couples TRBV7-9 to TRBJ1-2; D unresolved. Trimming left V 5 bases short and J 4 bases short, with 14 bases between. CDR3 size: 14 residues. The V gene's germline CDR1 is SEHNR and CDR2 FQNEAQ (reference sequence). The DNA for the CDR3 is TGTGCCAGCAGCCCCCCGGGCAGCCCCTATGGCTACACCTTC. Amino acids: CASSPPGSPYGYTF.

In this sample, this clonotype turned up a few times. At one of its ends the junction is not consistent with the germline gene, which may arise from a read error. The CDR3 loop reads CASSLAGGRGDTQYF. The CDR3 nucleotides are TGTGCCAGCAGCCTAGCGGGAGGAAGGGGAGATACGCAGTATTTT. This chain links TRBV7-9 with TRBJ2-3; 11 bases are a match to TRBD2. This CDR3 is built from 15 residues. Germline CDR1 SEHNR, CDR2 FQNEAQ (reference sequence).

This clonotype was observed a handful of times. The CDR3 region is CAPRGLPNTGELFF. CDR3 sequence (DNA): TGTGCCCCCCGGGGGCTCCCGAACACCGGGGAGCTGTTTTTT. The rearrangement uses TRBV6-4 and TRBJ2-2; D could derive from TRBD1 or TRBD2 (6 bases each). CDR3 length: 14 amino acids. CDR1 and CDR2 from the germline V gene are MRHNA and SNTAGT. Trimming removed 11 bases from V and 0 bases from J, with 13 bases in between.

This clonotype was observed a single time. V and J are TRBV4-2 and TRBJ2-1, with TRBD2 matching over 10 bases. Germline V gene data show CDR1 as LGHNA and CDR2 as YNFKEQ. The CDR3 covers 17 residues. Unmatched junction bases numbered 6, after V lost 0 bases and J lost 4 bases. CDR3 in amino acids: CASSQEGPAGGYNEQFF. The DNA of the CDR3 is TGTGCCAGCAGCCAAGAGGGGCCAGCGGGGGGGTACAATGAGCAGTTCTTC.

This clonotype appeared a few times. The V gene is TRBV7-9, the J gene TRBJ2-7; the D is unclear. The CDR3 covers 14 residues. Germline-derived CDR1 and CDR2 are SEHNR and FQNEAQ (reference sequence). Trimming took 5 bases from V and 0 from J, leaving 11 bases between them. CDR3 residues: CASSQPTDSYEQYF. CDR3 sequence (DNA): TGTGCCAGCAGCCAACCGACGGACTCCTACGAGCAGTACTTC.

This sequence joins TRBV3-1 and TRBJ2-5; 7 nucleotides match TRBD2. There are 17 residues in the CDR3. Germline V lookup: CDR1 LGHDT, CDR2 YNNKEL (reference sequence). The ends lost 1 base at V and 4 bases at J; junction bases unmatched: 12. This CDR3 is CASSQVVGGGGTETQYF. The CDR3 DNA reads TGTGCCAGCAGCCAAGTCGTCGGAGGCGGGGGAACAGAGACCCAGTACTTC.

The rearrangement links TRBV24-1 to TRBJ2-3; D is unclear. Deletions cut 4 bases from V and 4 bases from J, with 20 bases between. Per the germline V gene, CDR1 is KGHDR and CDR2 is SFDVKD. This CDR3 has 17 residues. The CDR3 region is CATSDRGYLPEADTQYF. DNA of the CDR3: TGTGCCACCAGTGACCGTGGCTACTTACCAGAGGCAGATACGCAGTATTTT.

There are many counts of this clonotype. The rearrangement uses TRBV12-3 or TRBV12-4 and TRBJ2-7, with 7 bases lining up with TRBD2. The CDR3 contains 15 residues. J was trimmed by 1 base and V by 3 bases; bases with no gene match: 6. The DNA of the CDR3 is TGTGCCAGCAGTTTGCTAGCGGTCCCTTCCTACGAGCAGTACTTC. It is translated as CASSLLAVPSYEQYF.